This T cell receptor (beta chain) appears in the sequencing data of a study of T cells in Graves' hyperthyroidism and ophthalmopathy. Overall study results and limits: From stable hyperthyroidism, ophthalmopathy was set apart by a 13 V-J model.

RNA transcripts were the template for amplifying TCR beta CDR3 regions. The study used the HTBI primer set for a first-round RT-PCR of the TCR CDR3. TCRdb used MiXCR to reprocess the multiplex PCR reads, holding one entry per CDR3 protein. Here the sample spans about 640,000 distinct CDR3 sequences, under 25% being singletons. Note on this clonotype: As yet, its antigen is unknown.

Sequenced material: blood. The clonotype comes from a man aged 25-45 years with Graves' ophthalmopathy.

CDR3 in amino acids: CASSYGLVPRTGEETQYF. CDR3 bases: TGTGCCAGCAGTTACGGACTGGTGCCCAGGACAGGGGAAGAGACCCAGTACTTC. The V gene is TRBV6-2 or TRBV6-3, the J gene TRBJ2-5; 9 positions agree with TRBD1. The CDR3 is made up of 18 amino acids. Germline CDR1 is MNHEY and CDR2 is SVGEGT. V dropped 2 bases and J dropped 3; count of bases not matched to a gene: 13.